This TCR beta chain was recorded in a study of identical twins. Trimming left V 4 bases short and J 3 bases short, with 13 bases between. This CDR3 contains 14 residues. There are a few counts of this clonotype. Template switching created a universal primer site, and the cDNA included unique molecular identifiers. TCRdb re-called the 5' RACE reads through MiXCR, storing one row per CDR3 protein. The sample lists 520,000 or so distinct CDR3 sequences, 20% to 25% occurring once. The same data also contributed to another study, on T cells expressing NK-cell markers. That work contributes: What restricted sorting to alpha-beta TCR T cells in several experiments was an anti-gamma-delta TCR antibody. As a fraction of CD8+ T cells, dominant NKG2C+ clonotypes reached about 1.0-7.5% in six donors.

Sequencing was carried out using CD4+ T cells sorted from blood. This chain links TRBV12-3 or TRBV12-4 with TRBJ2-7; the D is unclear. The receptor was derived from a woman between 18 and 30 years old in good health. Here the CDR3 reads CASSSFANYYEQYF. The CDR3 DNA sequence: TGTGCCAGCAGTTCTTTCGCCAACTACTACGAGCAGTACTTC.